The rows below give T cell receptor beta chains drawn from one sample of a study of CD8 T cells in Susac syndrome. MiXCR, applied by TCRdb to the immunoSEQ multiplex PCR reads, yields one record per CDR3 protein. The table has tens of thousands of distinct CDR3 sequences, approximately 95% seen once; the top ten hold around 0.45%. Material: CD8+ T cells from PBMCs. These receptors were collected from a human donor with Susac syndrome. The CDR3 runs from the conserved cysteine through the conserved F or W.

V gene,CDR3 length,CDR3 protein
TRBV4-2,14,CASSLRTGRNEQFF
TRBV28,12,CASSRPSGRQYF
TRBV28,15,CASSLQPGGNEKLFF
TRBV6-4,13,CASSDSVGDTQYF
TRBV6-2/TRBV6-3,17,CASSYLVGTNSYNEQFF
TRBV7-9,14,CASSGEDASDTQYF
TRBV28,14,CASRQTLMNTEAFF
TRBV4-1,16,CASSQDDARLSYEQYF
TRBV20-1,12,CSAPDRGPEAFF
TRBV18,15,CASSPLGTENYGYTF
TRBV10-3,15,CAISDPTQNTGELFF
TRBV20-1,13,CSATPGLAGSQYF
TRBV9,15,CASSSTSGGTYEQYF
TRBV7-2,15,CASSPLGQGNSPLHF
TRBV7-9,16,CASYPSSGSSTDTQYF
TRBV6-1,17,CASSIGLAGGKINTQYF
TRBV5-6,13,CASSNSWGQPQHF
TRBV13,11,CASSSGPPRYF
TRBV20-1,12,CSARASGLVQFF
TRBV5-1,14,CASSPGQGIETQYF
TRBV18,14,CASSTGTDQETQYF
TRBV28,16,CASSLFGSSSYNEQFF
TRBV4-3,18,CASSPDRGRGYSNQPQHF
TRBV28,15,CASRETGGHDEKLFF
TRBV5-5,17,CASSLPDRAAGANVLTF
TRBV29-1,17,CSVEDVAGLGENTEAFF
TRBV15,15,CATSRDGSFNQPQHF
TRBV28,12,CASSLLLDTQYF
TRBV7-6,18,CASSSLGGGRTMNTEAFF
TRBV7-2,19,CASSLELAGGPLGTDTQYF
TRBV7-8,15,CASSTLSGNTDTQYF
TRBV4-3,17,CASSQDSLAGYTGELFF
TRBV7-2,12,CASSSYTDTQYF
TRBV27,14,CASSLSSLTGELFF
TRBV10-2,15,CASSEAGDLGNTIYF
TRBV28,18,CASSLVSGSGWAKNIQYF
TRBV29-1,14,CSVEDRGLNYGYTF
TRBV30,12,CALSGGLYGYTF
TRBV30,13,CAWSGTSSGELFF
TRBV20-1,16,CSAHQRGRESYNEQFF
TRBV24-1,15,CATSEAGGPGDTQYF